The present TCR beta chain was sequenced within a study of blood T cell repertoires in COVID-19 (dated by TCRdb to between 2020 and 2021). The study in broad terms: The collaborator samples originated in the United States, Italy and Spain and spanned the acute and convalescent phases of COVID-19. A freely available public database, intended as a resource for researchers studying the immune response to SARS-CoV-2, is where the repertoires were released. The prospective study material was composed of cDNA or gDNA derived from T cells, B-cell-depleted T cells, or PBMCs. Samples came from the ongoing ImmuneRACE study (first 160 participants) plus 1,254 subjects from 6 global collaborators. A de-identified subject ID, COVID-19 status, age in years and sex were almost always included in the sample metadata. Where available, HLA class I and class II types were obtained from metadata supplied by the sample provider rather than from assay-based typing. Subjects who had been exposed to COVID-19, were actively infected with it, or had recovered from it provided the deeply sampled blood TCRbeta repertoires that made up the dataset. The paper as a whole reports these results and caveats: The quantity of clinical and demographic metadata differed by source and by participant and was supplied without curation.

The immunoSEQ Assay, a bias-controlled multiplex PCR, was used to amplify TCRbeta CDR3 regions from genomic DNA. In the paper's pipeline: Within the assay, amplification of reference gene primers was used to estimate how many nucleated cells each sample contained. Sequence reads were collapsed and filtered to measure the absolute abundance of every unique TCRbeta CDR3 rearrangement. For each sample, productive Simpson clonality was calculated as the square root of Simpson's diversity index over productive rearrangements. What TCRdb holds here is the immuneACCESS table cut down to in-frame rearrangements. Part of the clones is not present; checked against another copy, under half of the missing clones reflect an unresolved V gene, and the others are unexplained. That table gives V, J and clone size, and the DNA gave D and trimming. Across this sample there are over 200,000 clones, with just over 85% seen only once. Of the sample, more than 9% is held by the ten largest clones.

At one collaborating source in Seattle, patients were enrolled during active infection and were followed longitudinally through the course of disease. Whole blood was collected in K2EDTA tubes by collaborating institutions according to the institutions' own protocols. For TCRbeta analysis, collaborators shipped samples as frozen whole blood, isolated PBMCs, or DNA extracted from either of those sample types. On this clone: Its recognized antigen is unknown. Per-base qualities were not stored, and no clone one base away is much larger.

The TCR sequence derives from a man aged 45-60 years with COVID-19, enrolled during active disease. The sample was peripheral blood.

The nucleotide sequence is TGCGCCAGCAGCTTGGCTCCCGGGACAGGGTACGAGAATGAGCAGTTCTTC. Translated, this is CASSLAPGTGYENEQFF. This receptor chain uses TRBV5-1 and TRBJ2-1, and 9 junctional nucleotides match TRBD1. From the cysteine through the phenylalanine, the CDR3 covers 17 amino acids. Here the CDR3 DNA is all that survives: 51 bases in frame from base 1. According to the germline V gene, CDR1 reads SGHRS and CDR2 reads YFSETQ. The germline V and J ends show losses of 0 bases and 7 bases respectively, and no gene match explains 11 bases of the junction.